The 3 T cell receptor beta chains in this list originate from one sample, sequenced in a study of cytomegalovirus exposure and HLA in healthy donors. Amplification used 60 Vbeta primers and 13 Jbeta primers. Some clones are missing from TCRdb's copy, which holds only in-frame ones; the method was immunoSEQ multiplex PCR. The sample holds roughly 140,000 clones; 60% to 85% are singletons and the top ten take roughly 2.8%. Material: PBMCs. These TCRs come from a male donor in good health and CMV-seronegative.

This chain joins TRBV11-2 and TRBJ2-1, with TRBD2 as a possible D gene (5 bases). Germline assignment: CDR1 SGHAT and CDR2 FQNNGV. V lost 1 base, J lost 6 bases, and 25 bases lay in between. The CDR3 loop spans 19 amino acids. CDR3 nucleotides: TGTGCCAGCAGCTTAGGAGGGATTGGCGGGCGCCCGAAGGGCAATGAGCAGTTCTTC. It encodes CASSLGGIGGRPKGNEQFF.

The rearrangement uses TRBV13 and TRBJ2-7, with a possible D match to TRBD2 (7 bases). The length of the CDR3 is 14 residues. V was clipped by 5 bases and J by 2 bases, with 13 bases between them. Germline V lookup: CDR1 PRHDT, CDR2 FYEKMQ (reference sequence). The CDR3 coding sequence is TGTGCCAGCAGCCCGGGGGGCAGCGCCTACGAGCAGTACTTC. Amino acid sequence: CASSPGGSAYEQYF.

The chain uses TRBV6-5 and TRBJ1-3, with D possibly TRBD1 on 6 matching bases. V was pared by 4 bases and J by 2 bases, with 15 bases between. The CDR3 is 16 amino acids. Germline V gene data show CDR1 as MNHEY and CDR2 as SVGAGI. CDR3 in amino acids: CASSSRLDRTGNTIYF. The CDR3 DNA reads TGTGCCAGCAGTTCCCGCTTAGACAGGACTGGAAACACCATATATTTT.